The present entry profiles one T cell receptor (beta chain) with its context. Its antigen is as yet unknown. Generated by immunoSEQ multiplex PCR, the TCRdb table keeps only in-frame clones and is missing some. The table lists some 150,000 clones, 85% to 95% of them singletons. The entry originates in a study of T cell responses to AZD1222 COVID-19 vaccine. Overall study findings and caveats: Reportedly, nearly half the spike-specific TCRs target unmutated variant regions.

This CDR3 has 13 residues. Germline CDR1 is SGHRS and CDR2 is YFSETQ. V was cut by 6 bases and J by 6 bases, with 16 bases left in between. The TCR originated in an adult in good health. The sequences come from peripheral blood, collected on day 0 of MenACWY control vaccination. The chain has TRBV5-1 and TRBJ2-7; D is perhaps TRBD1 (6 bases). The CDR3 spells CASNWDTSSEQYF. CDR3 nucleotides: TGCGCCAGCAACTGGGACACTAGTTCCGAGCAGTACTTC.